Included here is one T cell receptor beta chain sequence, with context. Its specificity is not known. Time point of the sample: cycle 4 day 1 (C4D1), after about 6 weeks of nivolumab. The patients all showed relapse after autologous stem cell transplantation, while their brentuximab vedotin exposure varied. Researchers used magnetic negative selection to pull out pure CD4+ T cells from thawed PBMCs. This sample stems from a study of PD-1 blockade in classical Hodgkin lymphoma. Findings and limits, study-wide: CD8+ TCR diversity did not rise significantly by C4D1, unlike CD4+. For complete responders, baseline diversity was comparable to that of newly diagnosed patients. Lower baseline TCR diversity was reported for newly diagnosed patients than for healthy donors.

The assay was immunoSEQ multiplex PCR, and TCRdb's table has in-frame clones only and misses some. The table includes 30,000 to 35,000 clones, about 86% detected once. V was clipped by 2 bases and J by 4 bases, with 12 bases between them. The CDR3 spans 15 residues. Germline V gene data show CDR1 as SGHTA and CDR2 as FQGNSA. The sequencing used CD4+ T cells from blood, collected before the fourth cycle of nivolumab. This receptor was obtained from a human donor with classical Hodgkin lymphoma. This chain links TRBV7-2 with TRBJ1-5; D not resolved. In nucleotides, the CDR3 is TGTGCCAGCAGCTTAAAGCATCTAACAAATCAGCCCCAGCATTTT. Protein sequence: CASSLKHLTNQPQHF.